This is a list of T cell receptor beta chains from one sample in a study of blood T cell repertoires in COVID-19. The data were produced by immunoSEQ multiplex PCR, yet TCRdb's version contains in-frame clones alone and is incomplete. The table has fewer than 350,000 clones, 86% seen once. Sequenced input: peripheral blood. All receptors come from a woman in her thirties with COVID-19, enrolled during active disease. Each CDR3 is given with its conserved first and last residue. Fields, in order: clone size, J gene, CDR3 length, V gene, D gene, CDR3 DNA, CDR3 protein. D genes are given only for firm matches. Not all rows give a size; the values are once, few, many and, for expanded clones, a class.

>-|TRBJ1-5|15|TRBV28|TRBD1
TGTGCCAGCAGTTACCAAGGACAGGGGACTCAGCCCCAGCATTTT
CASSYQGQGTQPQHF
>-|TRBJ2-7|14|TRBV4-2|TRBD2
TGTGCCAGCAGCCCAGGAGGGGAGGGGTACGAGCAGTACTTC
CASSPGGEGYEQYF
>-|TRBJ1-6|17|TRBV5-6|TRBD1
TGTGCCAGCAGCGTCGAAACAGGGGGAAACTATAATTCACCCCTCCACTTT
CASSVETGGNYNSPLHF
>-|TRBJ2-7|15|TRBV27|-
TGTGCCAGCAGGCCAAGGGGCGGGGGCCTCTACGAGCAGTACTTC
CASRPRGGGLYEQYF
>-|TRBJ1-1|13|TRBV27|TRBD1
TGTGCCAGCAGCGGACAGGGGAACACTGAAGCTTTCTTT
CASSGQGNTEAFF
>-|TRBJ1-5|12|TRBV5-5|-
TGTGCCAGTCCGGGGGGCGATCAGCCCCAGCATTTT
CASPGGDQPQHF
>-|TRBJ1-2|15|TRBV27|-
TGTGCCAGCAGTTTCTCCCTCCGGGGGTCGGATGGCTACACCTTC
CASSFSLRGSDGYTF
>-|TRBJ1-2|14|TRBV5-5|TRBD1
TGTGCCAGCAGCTTCCGGGACAGGCGAAATGGCTACACCTTC
CASSFRDRRNGYTF
>once|TRBJ2-2|16|TRBV28|TRBD2
TGTGCCAGCAGTTTAGGGACTAGCGGGGGGCCCGGGGAGCTGTTTTTT
CASSLGTSGGPGELFF
>few|TRBJ2-7|14|TRBV3-1/TRBV3-2|-
TGTGCCAGCAGCCAACTAGGGGGTGGGAACGAGCAGTACTTC
CASSQLGGGNEQYF
>-|TRBJ1-6|16|TRBV4-1|-
TGCGCCAGCAGCCAAGATAGGCAGGAAGATAATTCACCCCTCCACTTT
CASSQDRQEDNSPLHF
>-|TRBJ2-2|18|TRBV6-4|-
TGTGCCAGCAGTGACTCGACCCGGGATGTCTTTGGAACCGGGGAGCTGTTTTTT
CASSDSTRDVFGTGELFF
>-|TRBJ1-6|13|TRBV12-3/TRBV12-4|-
TGTGCCAGCAAGCGTGGTCCTTATCCACCCCTCCACTTT
CASKRGPYPPLHF
>-|TRBJ1-2|15|TRBV10-3|TRBD1
TGTGCCATCAGTTCCACGACAGGGAGTGAAAATGGCTACACCTTC
CAISSTTGSENGYTF
>-|TRBJ2-2|14|TRBV6-5|TRBD1
TGTGCCAGCAGTTCGACAGGGTACACCGGGGAGCTGTTTTTT
CASSSTGYTGELFF
>-|TRBJ1-2|14|TRBV4-1|-
TGCGCCAGCAGCCAGAGGGCCTTACGGTATGGCTACACCTTC
CASSQRALRYGYTF
>-|TRBJ1-6|16|TRBV6-6|TRBD1
TGTGCCAGCAACCAACAGGGGAGCTCCTATAATTCACCCCTCCACTTT
CASNQQGSSYNSPLHF
>-|TRBJ1-2|16|TRBV27|-
TGTGCCAGCAGTTTATCGGCGGATCCGTACCCCTATGGCTACACCTTC
CASSLSADPYPYGYTF
>-|TRBJ1-1|14|TRBV10-2|-
TGCGCCAGCAGTGAGCAGGGGCCGGTCACTGAAGCTTTCTTT
CASSEQGPVTEAFF
>few|TRBJ1-6|16|TRBV5-1|TRBD1
TGCGCCAGCAGCTTGGCCTGGACAGGAGGCGGTTCACCCCTCCACTTT
CASSLAWTGGGSPLHF
>-|TRBJ1-4|14|TRBV7-9|TRBD1
TGTGCCAGCAGCAGGGACAGGGGCAATGAAAAACTGTTTTTT
CASSRDRGNEKLFF
>-|TRBJ2-2|17|TRBV18|TRBD1
TGTGCCAGCTCACGAAGACAGGGTCGATCGAACACCGGGGAGCTGTTTTTT
CASSRRQGRSNTGELFF
>-|TRBJ2-7|15|TRBV5-6|TRBD2
TGTGCCAGCAGCCGGGGACTAGCGGGGGGCTACGAGCAGTACTTC
CASSRGLAGGYEQYF
>-|TRBJ1-3|15|TRBV18|-
TGTGCCAGCTCACCCCCCTCGGAGTCCGGGAACACCATATATTTT
CASSPPSESGNTIYF
>few|TRBJ1-1|14|TRBV9|TRBD1
TGTGCCAGCAGCGTAGGGACAGGGAACACTGAAGCTTTCTTT
CASSVGTGNTEAFF
>few|TRBJ1-1|17|TRBV6-2/TRBV6-3|TRBD1
TGTGCCAGCAGTTACTCGAAAGCAGGGGGGAGGTTCGCTGAAGCTTTCTTT
CASSYSKAGGRFAEAFF
>-|TRBJ1-3|13|TRBV2|-
TGTGCCAGCAGTGAAGCTTCCCTGGCCACCATATATTTT
CASSEASLATIYF
>once|TRBJ2-7|14|TRBV7-2|-
TGTGCCAGCAGCACGAGCAAACGCACCTACGAGCAGTACTTC
CASSTSKRTYEQYF
>-|TRBJ2-5|15|TRBV5-4|-
TGTGCCAGCAGCTTGGGCGGGGCCTCATTGGAGACCCAGTACTTC
CASSLGGASLETQYF